This entry is about one T cell receptor (beta chain). These data originate in a study of blood T cell repertoires in COVID-19. Measured with immunoSEQ multiplex PCR; TCRdb has only the in-frame clones, and not every one. Of around 160,000 clones in the sample, about 81% are singletons; the top ten hold roughly 19%. The CDR3 consists of 14 residues. The germline V gene encodes CDR1 SGHRS and CDR2 YFSETQ. V lost 0 bases, J lost 3 bases, and 8 bases lay in between. The chain carries TRBV5-1 and TRBJ2-3, with D tentatively TRBD2 (6 bases). Source material: peripheral blood. This clonotype originated in a woman older than 75 with acute or convalescent COVID-19. The CDR3, as DNA: TGCGCCAGCAGCTTGGGGCTAGCGACAGATACGCAGTATTTT. Translation gives CASSLGLATDTQYF.